The rows below give T cell receptor beta chains drawn from one sample of a study of CD8+ T cells in alopecia areata. Measured with immunoSEQ multiplex PCR; TCRdb has only the in-frame clones, and not every one. The top ten hold approximately 2.8% of the sample, which has fewer than 150,000 clones, 35% to 45% seen once. The material sequenced was CD4+ T cells sorted from blood. The receptors were sampled from a human donor with alopecia areata. Each CDR3 is given with its conserved first and last residue. D genes are given only for firm matches. A clone size is listed for some rows: how often the clone was seen (once, few, many), or a class if it is expanded.

size: NA
D: NA
J: TRBJ2-5
V: TRBV10-3
DNA: TGTGCCATCAGTGAGTCATTACTGCAAGAGACCCAGTACTTC
CDR3: CAISESLLQETQYF

size: few
D: TRBD2
J: TRBJ2-1
V: TRBV29-1
DNA: TGCAGCGTCGGACTAGACTACAATGAGCAGTTCTTC
CDR3: CSVGLDYNEQFF

size: NA
D: TRBD1
J: TRBJ1-2
V: TRBV6-5
DNA: TGTGCCAGCAGTTACTCGAAGTATGGACAGGTCTATGGCTACACCTTC
CDR3: CASSYSKYGQVYGYTF

size: few
D: TRBD2
J: TRBJ2-1
V: TRBV4-1
DNA: TGCGCCAGCAGCCCGTCTAGCGGGAGGTACAATGAGCAGTTCTTC
CDR3: CASSPSSGRYNEQFF

size: NA
D: TRBD1
J: TRBJ2-5
V: TRBV7-3
DNA: TGTGCCAGCAGCCGGGACAGGGGGGAAGAGACCCAGTACTTC
CDR3: CASSRDRGEETQYF

size: few
D: TRBD2
J: TRBJ2-1
V: TRBV7-3
DNA: TGTGCCAGCAGCCTCCTCGGGACTAGCGGCAATGAGCAGTTCTTC
CDR3: CASSLLGTSGNEQFF

size: NA
D: NA
J: TRBJ2-1
V: TRBV7-3
DNA: TGTGCCAGCAAAGGAACGGTGAGCGGCAATGAGCAGTTCTTC
CDR3: CASKGTVSGNEQFF

size: few
D: NA
J: TRBJ2-1
V: TRBV28
DNA: TGTGCCAGCAGTCCCCATGGGCGGGGTAACAATGAGCAGTTCTTC
CDR3: CASSPHGRGNNEQFF

size: few
D: NA
J: TRBJ2-1
V: TRBV7-2
DNA: TGTGCCAGCAGCTTAGAAGCGTGGTCCTACAATGAGCAGTTCTTC
CDR3: CASSLEAWSYNEQFF

size: NA
D: NA
J: TRBJ2-1
V: TRBV28
DNA: TGTGCCAGCAGTCCACGTCTGGAGAATGAGCAGTTCTTC
CDR3: CASSPRLENEQFF

size: NA
D: TRBD2
J: TRBJ2-6
V: TRBV7-2
DNA: TGTGCCAGCCAACGAGGGGCGGGAGGGCCCCCTAGGGCCAACGTCCTGACTTTC
CDR3: CASQRGAGGPPRANVLTF

size: once
D: TRBD1
J: TRBJ2-7
V: TRBV30
DNA: TGTGCCTGGACCACGGGACAGGGGATTACCTACGAGCAGTACTTC
CDR3: CAWTTGQGITYEQYF

size: few
D: NA
J: TRBJ2-3
V: TRBV30
DNA: TGTGCCTGGAGTAGCGGGAGCACAGATACGCAGTATTTT
CDR3: CAWSSGSTDTQYF

size: NA
D: NA
J: TRBJ2-3
V: TRBV30
DNA: TGTGCCTGGAGTGGACCGGGCACCCTGCAAGATACGCAGTATTTT
CDR3: CAWSGPGTLQDTQYF

size: NA
D: NA
J: TRBJ2-5
V: TRBV7-3
DNA: TGTGCCAGCAGCTTAAATGGGGGCCCACAAGAGACCCAGTACTTC
CDR3: CASSLNGGPQETQYF

size: few
D: TRBD1
J: TRBJ2-3
V: TRBV2
DNA: TGTGCCAGCAGCCCGACAGGGAATGGTCCTACGCAGTATTTT
CDR3: CASSPTGNGPTQYF

size: few
D: NA
J: TRBJ2-5
V: TRBV9
DNA: TGTGCCAGCAGCAGCAGGGGTCGGGCGGAGACCCAGTACTTC
CDR3: CASSSRGRAETQYF

size: many
D: NA
J: TRBJ1-4
V: TRBV5-4
DNA: TGTGCCAGCAGCCCCAACAGGGCGCTTAATGAAAAACTGTTTTTT
CDR3: CASSPNRALNEKLFF

size: once
D: NA
J: TRBJ1-4
V: TRBV30
DNA: TGTGCCGGCTATAGACAGACTAATGAAAAACTGTTTTTT
CDR3: CAGYRQTNEKLFF

size: NA
D: TRBD1
J: TRBJ1-3
V: TRBV30
DNA: TGTGCCTTGGGACAGGGGTCTGGAAACACCATATATTTT
CDR3: CALGQGSGNTIYF

size: few
D: NA
J: TRBJ1-1
V: TRBV9
DNA: TGTGCCAGCAGCGCCAATATCATGAACACTGAAGCTTTCTTT
CDR3: CASSANIMNTEAFF

size: NA
D: NA
J: TRBJ1-2
V: TRBV6-5
DNA: TGTGCCAGCAGTTACTCAACAGTGGCGGCTATGGGGGGCTACACCTTC
CDR3: CASSYSTVAAMGGYTF

size: NA
D: NA
J: TRBJ2-1
V: TRBV2
DNA: TGTGCCAGCAGGTACAGTGGGAACAATGAGCAGTTCTTC
CDR3: CASRYSGNNEQFF

size: NA
D: NA
J: TRBJ2-5
V: TRBV2
DNA: TGTGCCAGCAGTGGTCGGCCCGGAGAGACCCAGTACTTC
CDR3: CASSGRPGETQYF